This is a list of T cell receptor beta chains from one sample in a study of OX40 agonist ivuxolimab in advanced cancers. Sequencing was performed with immunoSEQ multiplex PCR; in TCRdb, only in-frame clones are kept and a portion is missing. The table has tens of thousands of clones, just under 95% seen once. The source material was CD4+ or CD8+ T cells sorted from blood, sampled in a trial of the OX40 agonist ivuxolimab. Receptor source: an adult with an advanced solid tumor such as melanoma, head and neck, liver or kidney cancer. Both conserved end residues are part of each CDR3. The D gene is left open where the match is weak. The listing skips clone size in some rows; elsewhere it reads once, few, many or a size class.

cdr3_nt,cdr3_aa,j_call,clone_size,d_call,v_call
TGTGCCAGCAGATTAGCAGGATCTACCCCCTACGAGCAGTACTTC,CASRLAGSTPYEQYF,TRBJ2-7,.,.,TRBV6-1
TGTGCCAGCAGTTACTCGATGGGTGGGAGTTTCGGGGAGCTGTTTTTT,CASSYSMGGSFGELFF,TRBJ2-2,.,.,TRBV6-5
TGTGCCAGCAGCCCCCGACCGGAGGAAACTAACTATGGCTACACCTTC,CASSPRPEETNYGYTF,TRBJ1-2,.,.,TRBV5-4
TGTGCCAGCAGCTTGCATGGGGGGCTAGGAACCGGGGAGCTGTTTTTT,CASSLHGGLGTGELFF,TRBJ2-2,.,.,TRBV5-5
TGTGCCAGCAGTTACGGGGCTCCAAGAAAAAACACTGAAGCTTTCTTT,CASSYGAPRKNTEAFF,TRBJ1-1,.,.,TRBV6-5
TGTGCCACAACTATTTGGGAAGGAGGCACAGATACGCAGTATTTT,CATTIWEGGTDTQYF,TRBJ2-3,few,.,TRBV19
TGTGCCAGCAGCCGACAGGAGGATCAGCCCCAGCATTTT,CASSRQEDQPQHF,TRBJ1-5,.,.,TRBV11-2
TGTGCCAGTAGGCCCCCAAGGGTTGGGGCATCAACTAATGAAAAACTGTTTTTT,CASRPPRVGASTNEKLFF,TRBJ1-4,.,.,TRBV19
TGTGCCAGCAGCTCCCAGGACGGGTCAGATACGCAGTATTTT,CASSSQDGSDTQYF,TRBJ2-3,.,.,TRBV11-2
TGTGCCAGAGCTCGTCTAGGGGCGGATGGCTACACCTTC,CARARLGADGYTF,TRBJ1-2,few,.,TRBV5-3
TGCGCCAGCAGGTCCAGCGGTGACAATGAGCAGTTCTTC,CASRSSGDNEQFF,TRBJ2-1,once,.,TRBV5-1
TGTGCCAGCAGTTTCATCAGGGGTTCCTATAATTCACCCCTCCACTTT,CASSFIRGSYNSPLHF,TRBJ1-6,.,.,TRBV6-6
TGTGCCAGCAGCTTAGGACAGGGACAGTACGAGCAGTACTTC,CASSLGQGQYEQYF,TRBJ2-7,few,TRBD1,TRBV7-3
TGTGCCAGCAGTCCGACAGAAAACACTGAAGCTTTCTTT,CASSPTENTEAFF,TRBJ1-1,few,.,TRBV6-5
TGTGCCTGGATACAGGGGAGCTCTGAAGCTTTCTTT,CAWIQGSSEAFF,TRBJ1-1,few,TRBD1,TRBV30
TGTGCCAGCAGCGTCGATATGAGGATCGGGGCCGAGCAGTACTTC,CASSVDMRIGAEQYF,TRBJ2-7,.,.,TRBV9
TGTGCCAGCAGCCCTGGGCAGGGCTATGGCTACACCTTC,CASSPGQGYGYTF,TRBJ1-2,.,.,TRBV2
TGTGCCAGCAGCTTGGTGGGGAACACCGGGGAGCTGTTTTTT,CASSLVGNTGELFF,TRBJ2-2,.,.,TRBV5-4
TGTGCCAGCAGCAAGGAACAGGACTCCTACGAGCAGTACTTC,CASSKEQDSYEQYF,TRBJ2-7,.,.,TRBV2
TGTGCCAGTAGTATAGGGTACAGAGACTATGGCTACACCTTC,CASSIGYRDYGYTF,TRBJ1-2,.,.,TRBV19
TGTGCCAGCCGCACAGCGGGTCTAGCGGGAGTGAATGAGCAGTTCTTC,CASRTAGLAGVNEQFF,TRBJ2-1,.,TRBD2,TRBV7-2
TGTGCCAGCAGCGCCGGACTAGCGGGAGAGGGGACCCAGTACTTC,CASSAGLAGEGTQYF,TRBJ2-5,.,TRBD2,TRBV11-3
TGCGCCAGCAGCTTGGCCCCAGGCGGTGAGACCCAGTACTTC,CASSLAPGGETQYF,TRBJ2-5,.,.,TRBV5-1
TGTGCCAGCAGCTTAACAACAGGGCACAATGAGCAGTTCTTC,CASSLTTGHNEQFF,TRBJ2-1,.,.,TRBV7-8
TGCGCCAGCAGCCAAGCCCAGGGACAGGGGTATCTCGGCTACACCTTC,CASSQAQGQGYLGYTF,TRBJ1-2,.,TRBD1,TRBV4-1
TGCGCCAGCAGTGTTGGGGACAGGCATGAGCAGTTCTTC,CASSVGDRHEQFF,TRBJ2-1,.,TRBD1,TRBV10-1
TGTGCCAGCAGCTTGACAGGGATCCTCTACAATGAGCAGTTCTTC,CASSLTGILYNEQFF,TRBJ2-1,.,TRBD1,TRBV11-3
TGCGCCAGCAGCCATGCCGGGACAGGGTTAGAAAAACTGTTTTTT,CASSHAGTGLEKLFF,TRBJ1-4,.,TRBD1,TRBV4-1
TGTGCCAGCAGTTTAGAGCGTACGGGGGAGATCGGTGGCTACACCTTC,CASSLERTGEIGGYTF,TRBJ1-2,.,.,TRBV27
TGCGCCAGCAGCCGAAGCGGCTCCTACGAGCAGTACTTC,CASSRSGSYEQYF,TRBJ2-7,.,.,TRBV5-1
TGTGCCAGCAGCGGAAGAGCGGGGGGTAGCACAGATACGCAGTATTTT,CASSGRAGGSTDTQYF,TRBJ2-3,few,TRBD2,TRBV9
TGTGCCAGTAGTCGTTTTCCCGGACTAGCGGGAGGGGGCGAGACCCAGTACTTC,CASSRFPGLAGGGETQYF,TRBJ2-5,.,TRBD2,TRBV19
TGCGCCAGCAGCTTGGATGGGGGGCTAGGACGACCGTCCCACAATGAGCAGTTCTTC,CASSLDGGLGRPSHNEQFF,TRBJ2-1,.,.,TRBV5-1
TGTGCCAGCTCGCTCGCCGCCGGGACAGGGGATGGGAACACTGAAGCTTTCTTT,CASSLAAGTGDGNTEAFF,TRBJ1-1,.,TRBD1,TRBV18
TGCGCCAGCAGCTCTGGACTAGCGGTGGGCGGGTACGAGCAGTACTTC,CASSSGLAVGGYEQYF,TRBJ2-7,.,TRBD2,TRBV5-1
TGTGCCAGCAGTTTAACGGGGACTAGGGAGACCCAGTACTTC,CASSLTGTRETQYF,TRBJ2-5,.,TRBD2,TRBV27
TGTGCCAGCAGCTACATCCAGGGCCTTGCTGGAAACACCATATATTTT,CASSYIQGLAGNTIYF,TRBJ1-3,.,.,TRBV5-6
TGTGCCAGCCGGGGGGCCATACAAGAGACCCAGTACTTC,CASRGAIQETQYF,TRBJ2-5,.,.,TRBV2
TGTGCCAGCAGTGGGACAGGCGGACGGGGGGCTTTCTTT,CASSGTGGRGAFF,TRBJ1-1,.,TRBD1,TRBV2
TGCGCCAGCAGCTTTCTACAAGAGACCCAGTACTTC,CASSFLQETQYF,TRBJ2-5,.,.,TRBV5-1
TGTGCCAGTAGTATAATAGCGGGAGTCACAGATACGCAGTATTTT,CASSIIAGVTDTQYF,TRBJ2-3,.,TRBD2,TRBV19
TGTGCCAGCAGCTTAACGGTATCGGGTGGGAACACTGAAGCTTTCTTT,CASSLTVSGGNTEAFF,TRBJ1-1,.,.,TRBV11-3
TGTGCCAGCAGTGAAGCGGGGGTGGGGGCCCCCTCCTACGAGCAGTACTTC,CASSEAGVGAPSYEQYF,TRBJ2-7,.,.,TRBV6-1
TGTGCCAGCAGGGAAAGGGAACCCTCGTATAATTCACCCCTCCACTTT,CASREREPSYNSPLHF,TRBJ1-6,.,.,TRBV6-1
TGTGCCAGCAGCTTTGGGATCATGAGCGAGCAGTACTTC,CASSFGIMSEQYF,TRBJ2-7,.,.,TRBV13
TGTGCCAGCAGCTCGAACGGAGCTAATGAAAAACTGTTTTTT,CASSSNGANEKLFF,TRBJ1-4,once,.,TRBV7-6
TGTGCCACCGGGAGCGGGGGGGCCGGGGAGCTGTTTTTT,CATGSGGAGELFF,TRBJ2-2,.,TRBD2,TRBV19
TGTGCCAGCAGCGTAGAATACAATGAGCAGTTCTTC,CASSVEYNEQFF,TRBJ2-1,.,.,TRBV9
TGTGCCAGCAGCTTAGTCGGGGGCGCGCAACAAGAGACCCAGTACTTC,CASSLVGGAQQETQYF,TRBJ2-5,.,.,TRBV7-2
TGTGCCAGCAGCTCCCGAGTGGGGGGTGTTCCCCTAATTGGTCAACTAGGTGAAAAACTGTTTTTT,CASSSRVGGVPLIGQLGEKLFF,TRBJ1-4,.,.,TRBV7-6
TGTGCCAGCGGTCTTTTAGGCGGGGAGCTGTTTTTT,CASGLLGGELFF,TRBJ2-2,.,.,TRBV7-9
TGCGCCAGCAGCTTGGTCCAGGGGGGCAACACTGAAGCTTTCTTT,CASSLVQGGNTEAFF,TRBJ1-1,.,TRBD1,TRBV5-1
TGTGCCACCGAGGGCACTGCAGGCGTCTACGAGCAGTACTTC,CATEGTAGVYEQYF,TRBJ2-7,once,.,TRBV7-8
TGTGCCAGCAGTTACTGGGGGACAGGGGATGGGGAGCAGTACTTC,CASSYWGTGDGEQYF,TRBJ2-7,once,TRBD1,TRBV6-6
TGTGCCAGCAGCTCCCCACAGCTAGGGAGGCAGTCACCCCTCCACTTT,CASSSPQLGRQSPLHF,TRBJ1-6,.,.,TRBV11-2